This T cell receptor (beta chain) was captured by sequencing in a study of identical twins. Concerning this clonotype itself: The antigen is undetermined.

Overall study findings and caveats: Alpha sequences that were out-of-frame and twin-shared showed an excess of low generation probability. Because invariant MAIT and iNKT cells could be present, zero-insertion analyses could be partly confounded.

CDR3 length equals 14 residues. Germline assignment: CDR1 KGHDR and CDR2 SFDVKD. Trimming took off 4 bases at V and 3 bases at J, with 8 bases between the two ends. One entry per CDR3 protein, called by TCRdb with MiXCR from the 5' RACE reads. The table has 500,000 to 550,000 distinct CDR3 sequences, less than 25% seen once. These data were also filed under a second study, of T cells expressing NK-cell markers. That work adds: All TCR beta repertoires analysed originated from sorted CD3+CD56+NKG2C+, CD3+CD56+NKG2C- and CD3+CD56-NKG2C+ T cells. A few donors' CD3+CD56-NKG2C+ cells were dominated by the same clonotypes.

The clonotype originates from a woman aged 18-30 years in good health. The specimen sequenced was CD4+ T cells sorted from blood. The chain employs TRBV24-1 and TRBJ2-2, with D perhaps matching TRBD1 (6 bases). In DNA form, the CDR3 reads TGTGCCACCAGTGAGACAGGATACACCGGGGAGCTGTTTTTT. It specifies CATSETGYTGELFF.